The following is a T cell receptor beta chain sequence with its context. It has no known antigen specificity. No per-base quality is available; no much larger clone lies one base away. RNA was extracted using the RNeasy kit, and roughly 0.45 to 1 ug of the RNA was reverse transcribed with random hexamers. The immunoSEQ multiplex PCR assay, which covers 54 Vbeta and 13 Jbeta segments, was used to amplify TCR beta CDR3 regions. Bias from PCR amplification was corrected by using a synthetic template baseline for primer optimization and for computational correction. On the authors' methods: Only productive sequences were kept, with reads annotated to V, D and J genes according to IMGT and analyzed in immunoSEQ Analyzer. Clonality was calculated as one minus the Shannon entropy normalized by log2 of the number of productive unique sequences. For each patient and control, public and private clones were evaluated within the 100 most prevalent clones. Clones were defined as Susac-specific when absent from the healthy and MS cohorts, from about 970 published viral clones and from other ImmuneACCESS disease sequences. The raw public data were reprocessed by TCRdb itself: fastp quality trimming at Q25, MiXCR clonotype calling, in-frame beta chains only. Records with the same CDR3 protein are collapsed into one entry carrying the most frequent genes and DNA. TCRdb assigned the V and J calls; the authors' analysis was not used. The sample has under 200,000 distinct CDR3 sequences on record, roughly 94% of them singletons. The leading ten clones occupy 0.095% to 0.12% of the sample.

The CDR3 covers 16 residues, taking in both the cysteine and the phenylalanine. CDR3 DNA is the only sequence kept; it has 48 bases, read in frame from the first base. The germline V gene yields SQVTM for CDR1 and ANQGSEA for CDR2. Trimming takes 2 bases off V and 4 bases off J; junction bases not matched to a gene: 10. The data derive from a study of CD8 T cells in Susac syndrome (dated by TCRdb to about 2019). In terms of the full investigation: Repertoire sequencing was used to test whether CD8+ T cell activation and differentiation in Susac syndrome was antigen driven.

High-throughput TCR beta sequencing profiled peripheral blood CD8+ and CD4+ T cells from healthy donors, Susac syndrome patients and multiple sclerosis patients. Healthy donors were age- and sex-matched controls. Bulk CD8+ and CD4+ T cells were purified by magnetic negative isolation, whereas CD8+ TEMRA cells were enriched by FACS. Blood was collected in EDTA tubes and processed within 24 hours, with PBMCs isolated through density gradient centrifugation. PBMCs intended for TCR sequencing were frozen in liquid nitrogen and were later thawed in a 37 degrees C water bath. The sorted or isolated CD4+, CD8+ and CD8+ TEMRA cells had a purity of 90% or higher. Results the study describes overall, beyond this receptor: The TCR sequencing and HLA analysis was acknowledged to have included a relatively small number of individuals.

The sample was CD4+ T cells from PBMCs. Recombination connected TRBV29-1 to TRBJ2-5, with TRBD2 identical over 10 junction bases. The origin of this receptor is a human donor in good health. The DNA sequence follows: TGCAGCGTTGAAAAGCGGGGGGGCCGAAGGGCAGAGACCCAGTACTTC. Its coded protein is CSVEKRGGRRAETQYF. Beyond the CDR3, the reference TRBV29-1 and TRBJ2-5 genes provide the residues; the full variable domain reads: SAVISQKPSRDICQRGTSLTIQCQVDSQVTMMFWYRQQPGQSLTLIATANQGSEATYESGFVIDKFPISRPNLTFSTLTVSNMSPEDSSIYLCSVEKRGGRRAETQYFGPGTRLLVL.